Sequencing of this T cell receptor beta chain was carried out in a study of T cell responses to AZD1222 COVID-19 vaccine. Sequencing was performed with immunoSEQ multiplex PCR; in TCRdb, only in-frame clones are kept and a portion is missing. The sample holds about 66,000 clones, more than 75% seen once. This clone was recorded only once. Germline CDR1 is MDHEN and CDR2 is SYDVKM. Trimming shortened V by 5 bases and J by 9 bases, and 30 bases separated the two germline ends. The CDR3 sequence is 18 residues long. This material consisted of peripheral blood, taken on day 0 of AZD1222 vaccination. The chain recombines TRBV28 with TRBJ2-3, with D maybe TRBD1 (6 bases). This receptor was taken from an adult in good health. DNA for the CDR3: TGTGCCAGCAGTACTCCCGCCAACAGGGCCCGGATGGAAGGAACGCAGTATTTT. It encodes CASSTPANRARMEGTQYF.